This TCR beta chain originates from a study of blood T cell repertoires in COVID-19. Study-wide background: Acute and convalescent COVID-19 specimens originated in the United States, Italy and Spain. Sample material is recorded as cDNA or gDNA derived from T cells, B-cell-depleted T cells, or PBMCs.

Authors' data handling: Nucleated cell counts were estimated from reference gene primer amplification. Assay used: immunoSEQ multiplex PCR; TCRdb lists only in-frame clones, some missing. V and J calls and clone size come straight from that table; D and trimming were deduced from the DNA. Counted here are roughly 120,000 clones, 90% occurring once; the ten biggest clones make up 1.5% to 2%. This CDR3 region has 13 residues. Trimming cost V 4 bases and J 5 bases, with 13 bases left between them. From germline, CDR1 is GTSNPN and CDR2 SVGIG (reference sequence). The sequence derives from a human donor with active COVID-19. The donor label of this sample is uncertain. The chain uses TRBV30 and TRBJ2-3; a possible D gene is TRBD2 (6 bases). The sample taken for sequencing was peripheral blood. The CDR3 region has the DNA TGTGCCTGGACTAGCGTGTTGCAAGATACGCAGTATTTT. The encoded protein is CAWTSVLQDTQYF.